These 21 T cell receptor beta chains share one sample of origin, sequenced in a study of T cells in Graves' hyperthyroidism and ophthalmopathy. The investigators amplified TCR beta CDR3 regions from RNA transcripts. Initially, a first-round RT-PCR of the TCR CDR3 employed the HTBI primer set. MiXCR was run by TCRdb on the multiplex PCR reads, yielding one entry per CDR3 protein. The repertoire holds around 300,000 distinct CDR3 sequences, with less than 15% as singletons. Input material: blood. Every receptor here comes from a woman in her twenties or thirties with Graves' hyperthyroidism that later progressed to Graves' ophthalmopathy.

This clonotype has ten or more counts. The J gene is TRBJ2-1, the V gene TRBV18; 9 nucleotides match TRBD2. V lost 6 bases to trimming and J lost 4 bases; unmatched junction nucleotides: 4. Germline V lookup: CDR1 KGHSH, CDR2 LQKENI. The CDR3 consists of 14 residues. The DNA of the CDR3 is TGTGCCAGCTCCGGCGGGAGGGATTACAATGAGCAGTTCTTC. It yields the protein CASSGGRDYNEQFF.

This clonotype was seen at least ten times. This chain joins TRBV7-3 and TRBJ2-3, with TRBD2 matching over 7 bases. The ends lost 5 bases at V and 0 bases at J; junction bases unmatched: 5. Germline CDR1 reads SGHTA; CDR2 reads FQGTGA. The CDR3 loop spans 15 amino acids. In DNA, the CDR3 is TGTGCCAGCAGCCGGGACGGGGGGAGCACAGATACGCAGTATTTT. Amino acid sequence: CASSRDGGSTDTQYF.

This chain joins TRBV4-3 and TRBJ1-1; 11 bases match TRBD1. With 2 bases clipped from V and 6 bases from J, the junction kept 5 bases outside the gene matches. CDR3 size: 15 residues. Germline V gene lookup returns CDR1 LGHNA and CDR2 YSLEER. CDR3 sequence reads: CASSQRTGGSSEAFF. CDR3 sequence (DNA): TGCGCCAGCAGCCAAAGGACAGGGGGCTCGTCTGAAGCTTTCTTT.

Comment on this clonotype: A much larger clone is a single base away; this may be a read error. The chain is built from TRBV29-1 and TRBJ1-2, with D hard to call. This CDR3 has 11 amino acids. The V gene's germline CDR1 is SQVTM and CDR2 ANQGSEA. The CDR3 DNA follows: TGCAGCGTTGGCGGGCCTGAAGGCTGCACCTTC. Translated: CSVGGPEGCTF.

Ten or more counts support this clonotype. The chain uses TRBV6-5 and TRBJ2-1, with unresolved D. CDR1 MNHEY and CDR2 SVGAGI come from the germline V gene. This CDR3 spans 16 amino acids. Trimming left V 0 bases short and J 6 bases short, with 15 bases between. The CDR3 region has the DNA TGTGCCAGCAGTTACTCGTTCCCCACCCCTTCCAATGAGCAGTTCTTC. Its translation is CASSYSFPTPSNEQFF.

This chain uses TRBV7-9 with TRBJ2-3; D possibly corresponds to TRBD2 (5 bases). The CDR3 covers 14 residues. Germline values: CDR1 SEHNR, CDR2 FQNEAQ (reference sequence). The V gene lost 5 bases and the J gene lost 2 bases, with 11 bases spanning the gap. CDR3 loop: CASSPDSYTDTQYF. For the CDR3, the DNA is TGTGCCAGCAGCCCGGACTCCTACACAGATACGCAGTATTTT.

This clonotype was recorded many times. This rearrangement joins TRBV6-1 to TRBJ1-2; no firm D call. This CDR3 comprises 15 residues. The V end was cut by 1 base, the J end by 6 bases, with 15 bases between. CDR1 and CDR2 from the germline V gene are MNHNS and SASEGT. The DNA for the CDR3 is TGTGCCAGCAGTGAAGACCTGGCTTGGCAAGATGGCTACACCTTC. It specifies CASSEDLAWQDGYTF.

The rearrangement links TRBV28 to TRBJ2-7; 8 bases match TRBD1. Germline CDR1 reads MDHEN; CDR2 reads SYDVKM. V dropped 2 bases and J dropped 1; count of bases not matched to a gene: 4. The CDR3 contains 15 residues. The CDR3 loop reads CASSLQGAVSYEQYF. The CDR3 DNA reads TGTGCCAGCAGTTTACAGGGGGCGGTTTCCTACGAGCAGTACTTC. Using reference TRBV28 and TRBJ2-7 for the parts outside the CDR3, the full variable domain is DVKVTQSSRYLVKRTGEKVFLECVQDMDHENMFWYRQDPGLGLRLIYFSYDVKMKEKGDIPEGYSVSREKKERFSLILESASTNQTSMYLCASSLQGAVSYEQYFGPGTRLTVT.

This clonotype was recorded a few times. The rearrangement uses TRBV7-9 and TRBJ2-3; perhaps TRBD2 as D (5 bases). Germline assignment: CDR1 SEHNR and CDR2 FQNEAQ (reference sequence). Trimming pared 0 bases from V and 11 bases from J, leaving 9 bases between. CDR3 length equals 12 residues. In DNA form, the CDR3 reads TGTGCCAGCAGCTTAGCGTTCCGGGAGCAGTATTTT. This translates into CASSLAFREQYF. The entire variable domain, with the rest obtained from reference TRBV7-9 and TRBJ2-3, is as follows: DTGVSQNPRHKITKRGQNVTFRCDPISEHNRLYWYRQTLGQGPEFLTYFQNEAQLEKSRLLSDRFSAERPKGSFSTLEIQRTEQGDSAMYLCASSLAFREQYFGPGTRLTVL.

V gene TRBV20-1 combines with J gene TRBJ2-7, with a tentative D call TRBD2 (5 bases). The V gene lost 5 bases and the J gene lost 2 bases, with 16 bases spanning the gap. CDR1 and CDR2 from the germline V gene are DFQATT and SNEGSKA (reference sequence). The CDR3 is made up of 14 amino acids. CDR3 region: CSARPRTGTYEQYF. The CDR3 DNA reads TGCAGTGCTCGCCCCCGGACTGGAACCTACGAGCAGTACTTC.

Ten or more counts support this clonotype. The genes are TRBV2 and TRBJ2-1, with D possibly being TRBD2 (6 bases). Trimming shortened V by 7 bases and J by 7 bases, and 11 bases separated the two germline ends. The V gene's germline CDR1 is SNHLY and CDR2 FYNNEI. There are 12 residues in the CDR3. CDR3 in amino acids: CASTDYRNEQFF. The CDR3 bases are TGTGCCAGCACGGACTACCGGAATGAGCAGTTCTTC.

By frequency in the sample, this clonotype is large (0.1 to 1%). This rearrangement joins TRBV20-1 to TRBJ2-1; 15 nucleotides agree with TRBD2. The V gene end was trimmed by 3 bases and the J gene end by 2 bases; junction bases not matched to a gene: 5. The germline V gene encodes CDR1 DFQATT and CDR2 SNEGSKA (reference sequence). There are 17 residues in the CDR3. CDR3 protein: CSARGGLAGGAYNEQFF. CDR3 coding DNA: TGCAGTGCTAGGGGTGGACTAGCGGGAGGGGCCTACAATGAGCAGTTCTTC.

This clonotype came up many times. The genes are TRBV11-2 and TRBJ1-2; unclear D gene. CDR3 length: 12 amino acids. V was shortened by 4 bases and J by 5 bases, with 8 bases between the two germline ends. Germline V gene data show CDR1 as SGHAT and CDR2 as FQNNGV. CDR3 in amino acids: CASSSEGYGYTF. The CDR3 DNA reads as TGTGCCAGCAGCTCCGAGGGATATGGCTACACCTTC.

Many counts were recorded for this clonotype. The rearrangement links TRBV12-3 or TRBV12-4 to TRBJ2-3; TRBD2 is a possible D gene (5 bases). The CDR3 contains 14 residues. The germline V and J ends were trimmed by 2 bases and 4 bases, with 10 bases remaining between them. CDR3 region: CASSLSASSDTQYF. DNA for the CDR3: TGTGCCAGCAGTTTATCGGCTAGCTCAGATACGCAGTATTTT.

The chain links TRBV10-3 to TRBJ2-4; D possibly matches TRBD1 or TRBD2 (5 bases each). From germline, CDR1 is ENHRY and CDR2 SYGVKD. The CDR3 covers 16 residues. V was trimmed by 10 bases and J by 0 bases, leaving 19 bases between them. The CDR3 is CASRTGLGVAKNIQYF. DNA of the CDR3: TGTGCCAGCAGAACGGGGCTGGGGGTAGCCAAAAACATTCAGTACTTC.

This clonotype showed up many times. The CDR3 protein is CASSFHVETQYF. As DNA, the CDR3 is TGTGCCAGCAGCTTCCATGTAGAGACCCAGTACTTC. This rearrangement joins TRBV11-3 to TRBJ2-5; D gene unclear. This CDR3 spans 12 amino acids. Germline CDR1 and CDR2: SGHNT and YENEEA. V lost 3 bases to trimming and J lost 4 bases, with 6 bases between them.

There are many counts of this clonotype. The chain recombines TRBV12-3 or TRBV12-4 with TRBJ2-1, with TRBD2 matching 7 bases. Unmatched junction bases numbered 4, after V lost 6 bases and J lost 2 bases. CDR3 length equals 14 residues. The CDR3 region is CASSSAGPYNEQFF. The DNA for the CDR3 is TGTGCCAGCAGCTCAGCGGGGCCCTACAATGAGCAGTTCTTC.

V usage is TRBV5-6 and J usage is TRBJ2-2, with 8 bases identical to TRBD2. The CDR3 is 17 amino acids. The V gene's germline CDR1 is SGHDT and CDR2 YYEEEE. Trimming removed 4 bases from V and 1 base from J; junction bases left unmatched: 9. Written as DNA, the CDR3 is TGTGCCAGCAGCCCGGGGGGGGTCGGGATGAACACCGGGGAGCTGTTTTTT. It translates to CASSPGGVGMNTGELFF.

V usage is TRBV4-3 and J usage is TRBJ1-3; D remains ambiguous. CDR1 and CDR2 (germline): LGHNA, YSLEER. V shed 1 base and J shed 1 base, with 5 bases lying between them. This CDR3 has 14 residues. In nucleotides, the CDR3 is TGCGCCAGCAGCCAAGGGGAATCTGGAAACACCATATATTTT. Translated: CASSQGESGNTIYF.

This clonotype was detected ten times or more. The genes are TRBV6-1 and TRBJ2-2, with 9 bases matching TRBD1. The CDR3 is 15 amino acids. J gave up 4 bases and V 7 bases, and 7 bases lay outside the gene matches. Germline CDR1 reads MNHNS; CDR2 reads SASEGT. The CDR3, as DNA: TGTGCCAGCAAAACCGGGACAGGGATCACCGGGGAGCTGTTTTTT. Its protein product is CASKTGTGITGELFF.

Only a few counts were recorded for this clonotype. The chain employs TRBV20-1 and TRBJ2-2, with TRBD1 matching over 9 bases. The V gene's germline CDR1 is DFQATT and CDR2 SNEGSKA (reference sequence). The trim removed 6 bases at V and 6 bases at J, leaving 5 bases unmatched. This CDR3 has 13 amino acids. The CDR3 reads CSADGTGPGELFF. The CDR3 DNA sequence: TGCAGTGCGGATGGGACAGGGCCCGGGGAGCTGTTTTTT.